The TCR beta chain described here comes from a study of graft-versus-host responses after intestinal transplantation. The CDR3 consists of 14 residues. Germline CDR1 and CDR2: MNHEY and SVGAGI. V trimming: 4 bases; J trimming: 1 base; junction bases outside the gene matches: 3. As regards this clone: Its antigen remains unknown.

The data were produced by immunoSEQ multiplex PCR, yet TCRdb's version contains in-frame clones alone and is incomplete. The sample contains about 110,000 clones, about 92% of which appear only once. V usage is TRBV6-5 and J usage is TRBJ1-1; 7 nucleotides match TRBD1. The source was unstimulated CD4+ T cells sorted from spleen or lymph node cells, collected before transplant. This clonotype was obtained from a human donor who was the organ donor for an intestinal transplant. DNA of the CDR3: TGTGCCAGCAGTTTCAGGGGGGAGAACACTGAAGCTTTCTTT. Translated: CASSFRGENTEAFF.